These T cell receptor beta chains were read from a single sample in a study of T cells after yellow fever vaccination. MiXCR, applied by TCRdb to the 5' RACE reads, yields one record per CDR3 protein. The sample has about 400,000 distinct CDR3 sequences; roughly 6.1% are singletons. Sequences were derived from PBMCs, sampled 5 days after the yellow fever booster vaccination. The receptors come from a man aged 25-40 years who received the YFV17D yellow fever vaccine. Each CDR3 is given with its conserved first and last residue. Each record gives: clone size, J gene, V gene, D gene, CDR3 protein, CDR3 DNA. D genes are given only for firm matches. The listing skips clone size in some rows; elsewhere it reads once, few, many or a size class.

few	TRBJ2-2	TRBV7-6	TRBD2	CASSLVAGGNTGELFF	TGTGCCAGCAGCTTAGTTGCGGGAGGTAACACCGGGGAGCTGTTTTTT
NA	TRBJ2-7	TRBV6-2/TRBV6-3	NA	CASSSPGMGVTYEQYF	TGTGCCAGCAGTTCTCCAGGGATGGGGGTCACCTACGAGCAGTACTTC
NA	TRBJ2-5	TRBV5-1	NA	CASSSTMTGSGETQYF	TGCGCCAGCAGTTCCACCATGACCGGAAGCGGGGAGACCCAGTACTTC
NA	TRBJ2-1	TRBV7-3	NA	CASSLTSNNEQFF	TGTGCCAGCAGCCTTACTAGCAACAATGAGCAGTTCTTC
few	TRBJ2-5	TRBV5-1	TRBD2	CASSGTSGRAARETQYF	TGCGCCAGCAGCGGGACTAGCGGGAGGGCCGCGAGGGAGACCCAGTACTTC
few	TRBJ2-5	TRBV3-1	NA	CASSQAGEGTQYF	TGTGCCAGCAGCCAAGCGGGAGAAGGGACCCAGTACTTC
NA	TRBJ2-3	TRBV15	NA	CATSKRMWTDTQYF	TGTGCCACCAGCAAGAGGATGTGGACAGATACGCAGTATTTT
NA	TRBJ1-2	TRBV5-1	NA	CASSSGEDYGYTF	TGCGCCAGCAGTTCAGGGGAGGACTATGGCTACACCTTC
NA	TRBJ2-7	TRBV6-5	NA	CASSRTRYEQYF	TGTGCCAGCAGTCGAACTAGATACGAGCAGTACTTC
NA	TRBJ1-1	TRBV11-2	NA	CASSLVQPGGRTNTEAFF	TGTGCCAGCAGCTTAGTTCAGCCGGGAGGACGAACGAACACTGAAGCTTTCTTT
few	TRBJ2-7	TRBV14	NA	CASSQGGPSDEQYF	TGTGCCAGCAGCCAAGGAGGTCCGTCGGACGAGCAGTACTTC
many	TRBJ2-1	TRBV20-1	TRBD2	CSATGTSSYNEQFF	TGCAGTGCAACCGGGACTAGCTCCTACAATGAGCAGTTCTTC
NA	TRBJ2-7	TRBV10-3	NA	CAISQGREQYF	TGTGCCATCTCGCAGGGACGCGAGCAGTACTTC
NA	TRBJ2-1	TRBV24-1	TRBD1	CATSVGTVNEQFF	TGTGCCACCAGTGTCGGGACAGTCAATGAGCAGTTCTTC
NA	TRBJ2-7	TRBV27	NA	CASSSLTGRTYEQYF	TGTGCCAGCAGTTCACTGACAGGCCGAACCTACGAGCAGTACTTC
many	TRBJ2-7	TRBV3-1	TRBD1	CASSRKRTTGAAGYEQYF	TGTGCCAGCAGCCGAAAGAGGACGACAGGGGCCGCCGGCTACGAGCAGTACTTC
NA	TRBJ1-6	TRBV18	NA	CASSRAVQEGLNSPLHF	TGTGCCAGCTCACGGGCTGTGCAGGAGGGCCTGAATTCACCCCTCCACTTT
many	TRBJ2-3	TRBV12-5	TRBD2	CASGLELAGVGDTQYF	TGTGCTAGTGGTTTGGAACTAGCGGGAGTGGGAGATACGCAGTATTTT
few	TRBJ2-5	TRBV29-1	NA	CSVEIGVKETQYF	TGCAGCGTTGAAATTGGGGTAAAAGAGACCCAGTACTTC
few	TRBJ1-1	TRBV20-1	NA	CSAWGRLNTEAFF	TGCAGTGCTTGGGGCAGACTGAACACTGAAGCTTTCTTT
few	TRBJ2-1	TRBV10-3	TRBD2	CAISPQTRLAGGSGYEQFF	TGTGCCATCAGCCCCCAGACCAGACTAGCGGGAGGAAGTGGCTATGAGCAGTTCTTC
few	TRBJ2-2	TRBV5-1	NA	CASSGSNAGELFF	TGCGCCAGCAGCGGGTCGAACGCCGGGGAGCTGTTTTTT
many	TRBJ2-1	TRBV27	TRBD2	CASSLAGIHEQFF	TGTGCCAGCAGCCTAGCGGGAATCCATGAGCAGTTCTTC
few	TRBJ2-3	TRBV7-6	TRBD1	CASSLEDRVGTDTQYF	TGTGCCAGCAGCTTAGAAGACAGGGTCGGAACAGATACGCAGTATTTT
many	TRBJ1-4	TRBV12-3/TRBV12-4	NA	CASSISTNEKLFF	TGTGCCAGCAGTATTTCAACTAATGAAAAACTGTTTTTT
many	TRBJ2-5	TRBV5-1	TRBD2	CASSIGLAGATQETQYF	TGCGCCAGCAGCATCGGACTAGCGGGAGCCACACAAGAGACCCAGTACTTC
many	TRBJ2-3	TRBV18	TRBD1	CASSSTTGLGKVDTQYF	TGTGCCAGCTCATCAACGACAGGGCTGGGAAAAGTGGATACGCAGTATTTT
NA	TRBJ2-1	TRBV7-2	TRBD2	CASSEGTSGRGRNEQFF	TGTGCCAGCAGCGAAGGGACTAGCGGGAGGGGGAGAAATGAGCAGTTCTTC
NA	TRBJ1-5	TRBV20-1	TRBD1	CSARGGQGWYQPQHF	TGCAGTGCTAGAGGGGGACAGGGCTGGTATCAGCCCCAGCATTTT
many	TRBJ1-2	TRBV5-1	NA	CASSIGGEISGYTF	TGCGCCAGCAGCATCGGAGGGGAAATAAGTGGCTACACCTTC
NA	TRBJ2-7	TRBV5-4	NA	CASSPPGQDIYEQYF	TGTGCCAGCAGCCCGCCGGGGCAGGATATCTACGAGCAGTACTTC
few	TRBJ2-5	TRBV7-6	NA	CASSLGRYSETQYF	TGTGCCAGCAGCTTAGGAAGGTATTCAGAGACCCAGTACTTC
NA	TRBJ1-5	TRBV29-1	NA	CSVGVENNQPQHF	TGCAGCGTTGGGGTAGAGAACAATCAGCCCCAGCATTTT
many	TRBJ2-7	TRBV7-2	TRBD1	CASRLTGGYEQYF	TGTGCCAGCAGACTAACAGGGGGCTACGAGCAGTACTTC
many	TRBJ2-7	TRBV12-3/TRBV12-4	NA	CASSFVSYEQYF	TGTGCCAGCAGTTTTGTAAGTTACGAGCAGTACTTC
many	TRBJ2-5	TRBV6-5	TRBD1	CASSYTPHRFRDSVQETQYF	TGTGCCAGCAGTTATACTCCCCACCGTTTTCGGGACAGCGTACAAGAGACCCAGTACTTC
NA	TRBJ2-7	TRBV20-1	TRBD2	CCAGTTSGSLSSEQYF	TGCTGTGCTGGTACGACTAGCGGGAGCCTCTCCTCCGAGCAGTACTTC
many	TRBJ2-5	TRBV7-2	TRBD2	CASSLGLAGPQETQYF	TGTGCCAGCAGCCTAGGACTAGCGGGACCACAAGAGACCCAGTACTTC
few	TRBJ2-5	TRBV24-1	NA	CATSDSGRKEETQYF	TGTGCCACCAGTGATTCTGGACGGAAAGAAGAGACCCAGTACTTC
many	TRBJ2-1	TRBV12-3/TRBV12-4	TRBD1	CASSSRQGAINEQFF	TGTGCCAGCAGTTCGAGACAGGGGGCTATCAATGAGCAGTTCTTC
NA	TRBJ2-2	TRBV3-1	TRBD2	CTFCLGTVLRLAVGGELFF	TGTACCTTCTGTCTCGGGACAGTCCTGCGACTAGCGGTCGGCGGGGAGCTGTTTTTT